Presented here are 19 T cell receptor beta chains from one specimen sequenced in a study of control samples from healthy donors and cancer patients. TCRdb's copy holds only in-frame clones and misses some; the assay was immunoSEQ multiplex PCR. In the table there are roughly 190,000 clones, approximately 90% of which are singletons. Sequencing used blood. The origin of the receptors is a man aged 25-45 years in good health.

This chain uses TRBV18 with TRBJ1-1; D remains ambiguous. This CDR3 region has 12 residues. Trimming pared 4 bases from V and 7 bases from J, leaving 10 bases between. Germline values: CDR1 KGHSH, CDR2 LQKENI. The CDR3: CASSLERDEAFF. The CDR3 nucleotides read TGTGCCAGCTCACTTGAACGGGATGAAGCTTTCTTT.

The chain combines TRBV5-1 with TRBJ1-1; 8 bases match TRBD1. Germline assignment: CDR1 SGHRS and CDR2 YFSETQ. V gave up 6 bases and J gave up 4 bases; unmatched junction bases: 8. The CDR3 consists of 14 residues. CDR3 bases: TGCGCCAGCAAACAACTTACAGGGGGCACTGAAGCTTTCTTT. The encoded protein is CASKQLTGGTEAFF.

The sample holds one count of this clone. The V call is TRBV11-2, the J call TRBJ2-1; maybe TRBD2 (6 bases). Germline V gives CDR1 SGHAT, CDR2 FQNNGV. This CDR3 comprises 15 residues. Trimming pared 3 bases from V and 4 bases from J, leaving 13 bases between. DNA for the CDR3: TGTGCCAGCAGCTTCGCCGGAGGGTTTTACAATGAGCAGTTCTTC. This codes for CASSFAGGFYNEQFF. Supplemented by reference TRBV11-2 and TRBJ2-1, the full variable domain reads EAGVAQSPRYKIIEKRQSVAFWCNPISGHATLYWYQQILGQGPKLLIQFQNNGVVDDSQLPKDRFSAERLKGVDSTLKIQPAKLEDSAVYLCASSFAGGFYNEQFFGPGTRLTVL.

This clone was seen once. The genes are TRBV10-3 and TRBJ2-7; D perhaps matches TRBD1 (6 bases). The CDR3 covers 15 residues. V lost 3 bases, J lost 2 bases, and 14 bases lay in between. Germline V gene lookup returns CDR1 ENHRY and CDR2 SYGVKD. This CDR3 reads CAISDPSTGPYEQYF. CDR3 bases: TGTGCCATCAGTGACCCCTCGACAGGACCCTACGAGCAGTACTTC.

This clone was recorded only once. The V and J genes are TRBV28 and TRBJ2-1; TRBD2 matches at 8 bases. This CDR3 contains 14 residues. Germline lookup yields CDR1 MDHEN and CDR2 SYDVKM. Trimming took 3 bases from V and 7 from J; bases not matched to a gene: 5. CDR3 coding DNA: TGTGCCAGCAGTTTTACGACGGGGGGGAATGAGCAGTTCTTC. This codes for CASSFTTGGNEQFF.

The rearrangement links TRBV21-1 to TRBJ2-7; the table's D call, TRBD1, has no DNA check behind it. TRBV21-1 is a recognized pseudogene. The CDR3 contains 17 residues. The CDR3 nucleotides read TGTGCCAGCAGCGGACAGGCATGGAAAACCCTTTCCTACGAGCAGTACTTC. Protein product: CASSGQAWKTLSYEQYF.

The V call is TRBV5-6, the J call TRBJ2-3, with a possible D match to TRBD2 (5 bases). Trimming removed 0 bases from V and 6 bases from J, with 5 bases in between. The CDR3 is made up of 12 amino acids. Per germline, CDR1 SGHDT and CDR2 YYEEEE. CDR3 coding DNA: TGTGCCAGCAGCTTGGCGGGGGATACGCAGTATTTT. Protein product: CASSLAGDTQYF.

This chain links TRBV4-1 with TRBJ2-1; 10 bases align to TRBD1. The ends lost 1 base at V and 7 bases at J; junction bases unmatched: 1. Per the germline V gene, CDR1 is MGHRA and CDR2 is YSYEKL. The CDR3 runs to 14 residues. CDR3 nucleotide sequence: TGCGCCAGCAGCCAAGGGGACAGGGGTAATGAGCAGTTCTTC. As protein: CASSQGDRGNEQFF.

The chain carries TRBV5-1 and TRBJ1-6; the match to TRBD1 covers 7 bases. The V gene's germline CDR1 is SGHRS and CDR2 YFSETQ. After removal of 4 bases from V and 6 bases from J, the junction contained 7 bases not matched to a gene. CDR3 length equals 15 residues. The chain's CDR3 is CASSAGQEINSPLHF. In DNA form, the CDR3 reads TGCGCCAGCAGCGCCGGACAGGAGATTAATTCACCCCTCCACTTT.

The V gene is TRBV10-3, the J gene TRBJ2-7; 9 bases map to TRBD1. From germline, CDR1 is ENHRY and CDR2 SYGVKD. The CDR3 sequence is 14 residues long. J gave up 7 bases and V 0 bases, and 4 bases lay outside the gene matches. Written as DNA, the CDR3 is TGTGCCATCAGTGAGTCCCGGGACAGGGATGAGCAGTACTTC. Translation: CAISESRDRDEQYF.

This clone was counted between two and nine times. The chain links TRBV19 to TRBJ2-1, with TRBD1 identical over 8 bases. The CDR3 contains 16 residues. Germline lookup yields CDR1 LNHDA and CDR2 SQIVND (reference sequence). V shed 4 bases and J 1 base; nucleotides not matched to a gene: 6. CDR3 coding DNA: TGTGCCAGTAGTAGACAGGGGCTGGGTTCCTACAATGAGCAGTTCTTC. This sequence encodes CASSRQGLGSYNEQFF.

The rearrangement uses TRBV19 and TRBJ1-1; maybe TRBD1 (5 bases). The CDR3 covers 13 residues. Between the trimmed V and J ends, which lost 5 bases and 3 bases, there was a span of 10 bases. Germline V CDR1 and CDR2: LNHDA, SQIVND (reference sequence). CDR3 in DNA: TGTGCCAGTAGTTTCGCAGGGTACACTGAAGCTTTCTTT. It specifies CASSFAGYTEAFF.

The rearrangement links TRBV9 to TRBJ2-1, with D perhaps matching TRBD2 (7 bases). V shed 0 bases and J shed 6 bases, with 16 bases lying between them. The germline gives CDR1 SGDLS, CDR2 YYNGEE. This CDR3 is 16 amino acids long. CDR3 nucleotide sequence: TGTGCCAGCAGCGTAGAGGGGGGGCGAACGCTCAATGAGCAGTTCTTC. It codes for CASSVEGGRTLNEQFF.

V usage is TRBV7-9 and J usage is TRBJ1-1, with 7 bases fitting TRBD1. The CDR3 has 13 residues. The germline V gene has CDR1 SEHNR and CDR2 FQNEAQ (reference sequence). V shed 11 bases, J shed 1 base, and the junction held 7 bases outside the gene matches. The CDR3 here is CAGGQASNTEAFF. For the CDR3, the DNA is TGTGCCGGCGGACAGGCCTCGAACACTGAAGCTTTCTTT. The variable domain in full, completed from reference TRBV7-9 and TRBJ1-1, reads DTGVSQNPRHKITKRGQNVTFRCDPISEHNRLYWYRQTLGQGPEFLTYFQNEAQLEKSRLLSDRFSAERPKGSFSTLEIQRTEQGDSAMYLCAGGQASNTEAFFGQGTRLTVV.

The chain links TRBV6-5 to TRBJ1-5, with 7 bases lining up with TRBD1. The CDR3 contains 12 residues. V trimming: 10 bases; J trimming: 6 bases; junction bases outside the gene matches: 6. Per the germline V gene, CDR1 is MNHEY and CDR2 is SVGAGI. The CDR3 reads CATGRGAQPQHF. The CDR3, as DNA: TGTGCCACTGGCAGGGGGGCTCAGCCCCAGCATTTT.

This chain uses TRBV5-6 with TRBJ1-2; 7 bases are shared with TRBD1. Trimming took 3 bases from V and 6 from J; bases not matched to a gene: 11. CDR1 and CDR2 from the germline V gene are SGHDT and YYEEEE. The length of the CDR3 is 15 residues. CDR3 nucleotide sequence: TGTGCCAGCAGCTACGGGACAGCTACTTTACATGGCTACACCTTC. Translation gives CASSYGTATLHGYTF.

This sequence joins TRBV6-5 and TRBJ1-5; D is unresolved. V lost 3 bases and J 0 bases, leaving 9 bases between the germline ends. This CDR3 contains 15 residues. Per the germline V gene, CDR1 is MNHEY and CDR2 is SVGAGI. CDR3 in amino acids: CASSYSKNSNQPQHF. CDR3 DNA: TGTGCCAGCAGTTATTCAAAAAATAGCAATCAGCCCCAGCATTTT.

This clone was seen only a few times. This chain links TRBV4-1 with TRBJ2-2; 9 bases fit TRBD1. CDR1 and CDR2 (germline): MGHRA, YSYEKL. The CDR3 consists of 19 residues. Trimming removed 1 base from V and 4 bases from J; junction bases left unmatched: 13. This CDR3 is CASSQVEGGTGLGTGELFF. CDR3 nucleotides: TGCGCCAGCAGCCAAGTTGAAGGAGGGACAGGGCTAGGCACCGGGGAGCTGTTTTTT.

The chain is built from TRBV6-5 and TRBJ1-1; D perhaps matches TRBD1 (5 bases). With 0 bases removed from V and 6 bases from J, the gap between germline ends came to 11 bases. The length of the CDR3 is 14 residues. CDR1 is MNHEY, CDR2 SVGAGI, per germline. CDR3 amino acids: CASSYSRREAEAFF. DNA of the CDR3: TGTGCCAGCAGTTACTCACGCAGGGAGGCTGAAGCTTTCTTT.